The clone carrying this T cell receptor (beta chain) occurred a few times. The germline V and J ends were trimmed by 1 base and 2 bases, with 12 bases remaining between them. Germline assignment: CDR1 LGHNA and CDR2 YSLEER. The CDR3 has 16 residues. The sample is drawn from a study of blood T cell repertoires in COVID-19. Authors' methods: Reference gene primer amplification in the assay estimated nucleated cell counts. The repertoire was sequenced with immunoSEQ multiplex PCR; TCRdb's copy has only in-frame clones and lacks some. Clone size and V and J calls were adopted from that table, with D and trimming inferred from the DNA. Of fewer than 50,000 clones listed, about 79% are singletons.

The clonotype was recovered from a human donor in a cohort sampled during active COVID-19. The material sequenced was peripheral blood. The V and J genes are TRBV4-3 and TRBJ1-5, with D perhaps matching TRBD1 (5 bases). The CDR3 DNA sequence: TGCGCCAGCAGCCAAGTTTACAGGAGGGGCAATCAGCCCCAGCATTTT. Its translation is CASSQVYRRGNQPQHF.